This TCR beta chain was profiled in a study of immune characterization of retroperitoneal liposarcoma (dated by TCRdb to between 2017 and 2020). With regard to this clonotype: Its cognate antigen has yet to be identified. No much larger clone is present one base from it, and per-base qualities are unavailable.

The method was PCR. The sequencer was a NextSeq 500. TCRdb reworked the public reads: Q25 trimming with fastp, MiXCR clone assembly, productive beta chains retained. When rows share a CDR3 protein, they turn into one entry using the most common DNA and genes. Here the sample has roughly 9,800 distinct CDR3 sequences; approximately 24% occur a single time. Roughly a fifth of the sample belongs to the ten largest clones. Measured from the cysteine to the phenylalanine, the CDR3 is 14 residues long. The DNA shown is the 42-base CDR3, in frame from base 1. The germline V gene specifies MNHNS as CDR1 and SASEGT as CDR2.

The receptor's source is a male donor with retroperitoneal liposarcoma. The sequencing input was blood. The chain couples TRBV6-1 to TRBJ2-1; no D gene is confidently identified. The J call could be wrong; TRBJ2-5 is a better fit for the DNA end. The CDR3 amino acid sequence is: CASNRLGIQETQYF. The DNA sequence reads TGTGCCAGCAATAGACTGGGAATCCAAGAGACCCAGTACTTC.